The next 25 T cell receptor beta chains were all read from a single sample in a study of cytomegalovirus exposure and HLA in healthy donors. 60 Vbeta and 13 Jbeta primers were used in PCR. Sequenced by immunoSEQ multiplex PCR; TCRdb stores in-frame clones only, minus some. The sample has around 150,000 clones; roughly 80% are singletons. Sequenced material: PBMCs. Every receptor here comes from a man younger than 35 in good health and CMV-seronegative.

The gene calls are TRBV5-1 and TRBJ2-5, with D possibly matching TRBD2 (5 bases). Germline V gene lookup returns CDR1 SGHRS and CDR2 YFSETQ. The length of the CDR3 is 14 residues. Trimming left V 4 bases short and J 4 bases short, with 14 bases between. The CDR3 DNA reads as TGCGCCAGCAGCCTCGCGGGTCCGGGAGAGACCCAGTACTTC. This sequence encodes CASSLAGPGETQYF.

This sequence joins TRBV28 and TRBJ2-7; D is possibly TRBD2 (6 bases). This CDR3 region has 13 residues. The germline CDR1 and CDR2 sequences are MDHEN and SYDVKM. V lost 6 bases and J 2 bases, leaving 11 bases between the germline ends. In nucleotides, the CDR3 is TGTGCCAGCAGCGAACGGGAGACCTACGAGCAGTACTTC. Encoded protein: CASSERETYEQYF.

The chain couples TRBV23-1 to TRBJ2-1; 8 positions agree with TRBD2. TRBV23-1 belongs to the ORF category, with a function that is uncertain. V lost 0 bases and J lost 7; bases outside the gene matches: 8. The CDR3 covers 16 residues. The CDR3 reads CASSQSGSGSLNEQFF. Here the CDR3 DNA reads TGCGCCAGCAGTCAATCGGGGAGCGGGAGTCTGAATGAGCAGTTCTTC.

The chain is built from TRBV4-1 and TRBJ2-7; D gene ambiguous. Trimming took 5 bases from V and 0 from J, leaving 14 bases between them. This CDR3 spans 15 amino acids. In germline, CDR1 is MGHRA, CDR2 YSYEKL. The CDR3 reads CASSANIQSSYEQYF. The DNA for the CDR3 is TGCGCCAGCAGCGCGAATATACAGAGCTCCTACGAGCAGTACTTC.

J is TRBJ2-7 and V is TRBV27, with D tentatively TRBD1 (6 bases). Germline-derived CDR1 and CDR2 are MNHEY and SMNVEV (reference sequence). CDR3 length: 16 amino acids. V was cut by 6 bases and J by 1 base, with 19 bases left in between. The chain's CDR3 is CASSTPLGTFSYEQYF. CDR3 nucleotide sequence: TGTGCCAGCAGCACCCCCCTCGGGACATTTTCCTACGAGCAGTACTTC.

V is TRBV5-1 and J is TRBJ2-3, with 9 bases lining up with TRBD1. J gave up 5 bases and V 4 bases, and 5 bases lay outside the gene matches. The germline CDR1 and CDR2 sequences are SGHRS and YFSETQ. This CDR3 spans 14 amino acids. The CDR3 reads CASSVGQGLDTQYF. In DNA, the CDR3 is TGCGCCAGCAGCGTGGGACAGGGTTTAGATACGCAGTATTTT.

This clone was counted once. This chain joins TRBV28 and TRBJ1-1, with D maybe TRBD1 (5 bases). Trimming removed 7 bases at V and 8 bases at J, with 17 bases between. CDR3 length: 13 amino acids. CDR1 and CDR2 from the germline V gene are MDHEN and SYDVKM. For the CDR3, the DNA is TGTGCCAGCACCCGGTGGGGCACTGGAGAAGCTTTCTTT. Translated, it gives CASTRWGTGEAFF.

This clone appeared a single time. V gene TRBV4-1 combines with J gene TRBJ2-7; D possibly corresponds to TRBD1 (6 bases). The length of the CDR3 is 14 residues. Germline V gene data show CDR1 as MGHRA and CDR2 as YSYEKL. Between the trimmed V and J ends, which lost 3 bases and 2 bases, there was a span of 11 bases. The CDR3 region is CASSHGDNPYEQYF. The DNA of the CDR3 is TGCGCCAGCAGCCACGGGGACAATCCCTACGAGCAGTACTTC.

The chain recombines TRBV2 with TRBJ1-5; tentative D call: TRBD1 (6 bases). Trimming shortened V by 4 bases and J by 0 bases, and 10 bases separated the two germline ends. Germline-derived CDR1 and CDR2 are SNHLY and FYNNEI. The CDR3 contains 15 residues. Here the CDR3 DNA reads TGTGCCAGCAGTGTACAGGGTCGTAGCAATCAGCCCCAGCATTTT. Translated, it gives CASSVQGRSNQPQHF.

This clone was seen more than once but under ten times. The chain couples TRBV2 to TRBJ2-6; maybe TRBD1 (5 bases). The CDR3 sequence is 17 residues long. V gave up 3 bases and J gave up 2 bases, with 14 bases separating them. Germline-derived CDR1 and CDR2 are SNHLY and FYNNEI. The DNA for the CDR3 is TGTGCCAGCAGTGACAGGGTTGCCTCTCCTGGGGCCAACGTCCTGACTTTC. It translates to CASSDRVASPGANVLTF.

The V gene is TRBV7-3, the J gene TRBJ2-5; 7 nucleotides line up with TRBD1. CDR3 length equals 16 residues. Trimming cost V 0 bases and J 4 bases; bases outside gene matches: 8. From germline, CDR1 is SGHTA and CDR2 FQGTGA. The CDR3 DNA sequence: TGTGCCAGCAGCTTAACTCCGGCAGGGGGTATAGAGACCCAGTACTTC. Translation: CASSLTPAGGIETQYF.

CDR3 residues: CASRQIPGQGYTEAFF. The CDR3 DNA reads TGCGCCAGCAGGCAAATTCCGGGACAGGGCTACACTGAAGCTTTCTTT. The V gene is TRBV4-1, the J gene TRBJ1-1; TRBD1 matches 9 bases. This CDR3 is 16 amino acids long. Trimming cost V 6 bases and J 3 bases; bases outside gene matches: 11. CDR1 is MGHRA and CDR2 is YSYEKL in the germline V gene.

The chain joins TRBV28 to TRBJ2-5; possible D gene TRBD2, 5 bases. V was clipped by 6 bases and J by 9 bases, with 20 bases between them. Germline-derived CDR1 and CDR2 are MDHEN and SYDVKM. The CDR3 spans 14 residues. As DNA, the CDR3 is TGTGCCAGCAGCTTGAGCGGCCAACAACGGGCCCAGTACTTC. It yields the protein CASSLSGQQRAQYF.

The rearrangement links TRBV27 to TRBJ2-7, with a tentative D call TRBD1 (5 bases). Trimming took off 5 bases at V and 5 bases at J, with 7 bases between the two ends. The CDR3 covers 11 residues. Germline CDR1 MNHEY, CDR2 SMNVEV (reference sequence). In DNA form, the CDR3 reads TGTGCCAGCAGTCAGGGCCACGAGCAGTACTTC. Its protein product is CASSQGHEQYF.

The rearrangement joins TRBV5-4 to TRBJ2-3; no clear D. V lost 5 bases and J lost 1, with 17 bases in between. The CDR3 has 16 residues. Germline CDR1 and CDR2: SGHNT and YYREEE (reference sequence). The CDR3 bases are TGTGCCAGCAGAGGCGAAGGTGACAAACGCACAGATACGCAGTATTTT. Translation: CASRGEGDKRTDTQYF.

The chain uses TRBV20-1 and TRBJ2-1; maybe TRBD2 (5 bases). This CDR3 is 11 amino acids long. CDR1 is DFQATT, CDR2 SNEGSKA, per germline (reference sequence). Trimming pared 3 bases from V and 9 bases from J, leaving 9 bases between. The CDR3 DNA follows: TGCAGTGCTAGCGCGGAGGTTGAGCAGTTCTTC. Translated, it gives CSASAEVEQFF.

The J gene is TRBJ2-3, the V gene TRBV9; D may be TRBD1 (6 bases). This CDR3 region has 15 residues. Trimming shortened V by 6 bases and J by 3 bases, and 17 bases separated the two germline ends. CDR1 and CDR2 (germline): SGDLS, YYNGEE. The chain's CDR3 is CASTRWGRGTDTQYF. Written as DNA, the CDR3 is TGTGCCAGCACCCGGTGGGGCAGGGGTACAGATACGCAGTATTTT.

V and J are TRBV10-3 and TRBJ2-1; 8 bases align to TRBD1. The CDR3 has 13 amino acids. V dropped 10 bases and J dropped 0; count of bases not matched to a gene: 2. Germline CDR1 reads ENHRY; CDR2 reads SYGVKD. CDR3 sequence: CATDRGSYNEQFF. Written as DNA, the CDR3 is TGTGCCACTGACAGGGGCTCCTACAATGAGCAGTTCTTC.

V usage is TRBV4-3 and J usage is TRBJ2-7, with 7 bases fitting TRBD2. CDR3 length equals 15 residues. Per germline, CDR1 LGHNA and CDR2 YSLEER. V lost 1 base and J lost 1; bases outside the gene matches: 4. The CDR3 spells CASSQARGSSYEQYF. CDR3 nucleotides: TGCGCCAGCAGCCAAGCGCGGGGGTCGTCCTACGAGCAGTACTTC.

The chain has TRBV6-6 and TRBJ1-4; TRBD1 is a possible D gene (6 bases). Between the trimmed V and J ends, which lost 8 bases and 6 bases, there was a span of 22 bases. The CDR3 extends over 16 amino acids. CDR1 is MNHNY and CDR2 is SVGAGI in the germline V gene (reference sequence). DNA of the CDR3: TGTGCCAGCTCCTATAGGCCCCCAGGGGAATATGAAAAACTGTTTTTT. Amino acid sequence: CASSYRPPGEYEKLFF.

The rearrangement links TRBV7-9 to TRBJ1-1, with D perhaps TRBD1 (6 bases). The CDR3 runs to 16 residues. Trimming pared 6 bases from V and 0 bases from J, leaving 17 bases between. In germline, CDR1 is SEHNR, CDR2 FQNEAQ (reference sequence). The CDR3 DNA follows: TGTGCCAGCAGGGGACAAACGGGCAGATTGAACACTGAAGCTTTCTTT. Its translation: CASRGQTGRLNTEAFF.

This rearrangement joins TRBV30 to TRBJ1-2; 9 bases fit TRBD1. The CDR3 runs 14 residues. The V and J ends lost 3 bases and 5 bases, in that order; junction bases with no gene match: 7. Per the germline V gene, CDR1 is GTSNPN and CDR2 is SVGIG (reference sequence). The CDR3 loop reads CAWRETGGGYGYTF. CDR3 sequence (DNA): TGTGCCTGGAGGGAGACAGGGGGGGGTTATGGCTACACCTTC.

V and J are TRBV5-1 and TRBJ2-1, with TRBD2 matching 11 bases. Trimming took 0 bases from V and 7 from J; bases not matched to a gene: 6. CDR1 and CDR2 (germline): SGHRS, YFSETQ. This CDR3 region has 16 residues. CDR3 loop: CASSLAWGLAENEQFF. The DNA of the CDR3 is TGCGCCAGCAGCTTGGCCTGGGGACTAGCGGAGAATGAGCAGTTCTTC.

This clone was observed a handful of times. The chain uses TRBV5-1 and TRBJ2-7; 12 positions match TRBD2. V lost 2 bases and J lost 0; bases outside the gene matches: 9. Germline CDR1 reads SGHRS; CDR2 reads YFSETQ. This CDR3 region has 18 residues. CDR3: CASSLGLAGPSSSYEQYF. DNA for the CDR3: TGCGCCAGCAGCTTAGGACTAGCGGGACCTTCGAGCTCCTACGAGCAGTACTTC.

Only a few counts were recorded for this clone. The chain uses TRBV7-2 and TRBJ1-1, with 7 bases lining up with TRBD1. CDR1 is SGHTA, CDR2 FQGNSA, per germline. The CDR3 is made up of 14 amino acids. V lost 4 bases, J lost 2 bases, and 4 bases stayed unmatched. CDR3 in amino acids: CASSYGTVNTEAFF. The DNA for the CDR3 is TGTGCCAGCAGCTACGGGACAGTTAACACTGAAGCTTTCTTT.